This note documents a single T cell receptor beta chain sequence. Its antigen remains unidentified. This sample stems from a study of shared clonotypes between healthy human individuals. About the research overall: Donors were a couple of women and a few men aged 18 to 49. CD4 naive and memory got three plates each, CD8 naive two, CD8 memory one.

The study, taken as a whole, reports: Even with large depth, rarefaction showed that sorted-subset sequencing was incomplete.

V dropped 1 base and J dropped 10; count of bases not matched to a gene: 7. The CDR3 has 15 amino acids. CDR1 is LNHNV, CDR2 YYDKDF, per germline (reference sequence). This table comes from immunoSEQ multiplex PCR, and its TCRdb copy is limited to in-frame clones, with some not included. The sample has roughly 2 million clones, 90% to 97% seen once. The receptor was derived from a man aged 18 to 29 in good health. The chain is built from TRBV15 and TRBJ1-6, with 7 nucleotides matching TRBD1. Source material: naive CD4+ T cells sorted from blood. Subset in this sample: CD45RA+ positively selected. The CDR3 bases are TGTGCCACCAGCAGAGCCACAGGGGTTGGGTCACCCCTCCACTTT. The encoded protein is CATSRATGVGSPLHF.